This T cell receptor (beta chain) is from a study of blood T cell repertoires in COVID-19. V lost 3 bases and J 3 bases, leaving 5 bases between the germline ends. The CDR3 totals 13 residues. Germline values: CDR1 KGHSH, CDR2 LQKENI. TCRdb's table, derived via immunoSEQ multiplex PCR, lists solely in-frame clones and lacks some. The data show about 200,000 clones, more than 70% seen once. Sequenced sample: PBMCs or T cells enriched from blood (not recorded which). This sequence originates from a woman aged 18-30 years who had recovered from COVID-19. V is TRBV18 and J is TRBJ2-2; weak D call: TRBD2 (5 bases). This CDR3 reads CASSPGDTGELFF. CDR3 DNA: TGTGCCAGCTCACCGGGAGACACCGGGGAGCTGTTTTTT.